The 17 T cell receptor beta chains reported below all come from one sample, sequenced in a study of T cells in narcolepsy. The assay was immunoSEQ multiplex PCR, and TCRdb's table has in-frame clones only and misses some. The repertoire has about 27,000 clones, 70% to 90% of them found once; the top ten carry 1.3%. The source material was CD45RA- memory CD4+ T cells from PBMCs. Source of these receptors: a human donor with narcolepsy.

This clone has only one observation. CDR3 coding DNA: TGTGCCAGCAGGCGATTGGTCGGGACAGTAAATGAAAAACTGTTTTTT. Encoded protein: CASRRLVGTVNEKLFF. The rearrangement joins TRBV28 to TRBJ1-4; 7 bases are shared with TRBD1. The ends lost 6 bases at V and 5 bases at J; junction bases unmatched: 12. CDR3 length: 16 amino acids. CDR1 and CDR2 from the germline V gene are MDHEN and SYDVKM.

The gene calls are TRBV7-2 and TRBJ2-2, with D perhaps being TRBD1 or TRBD2 (5 bases each). In germline, CDR1 is SGHTA, CDR2 FQGNSA. The length of the CDR3 is 15 residues. Between the trimmed V and J ends, which lost 5 bases and 8 bases, there was a span of 18 bases. Here the CDR3 reads CASSPPGASRGELFF. CDR3 bases: TGTGCCAGCAGCCCACCCGGGGCCTCCCGAGGGGAGCTGTTTTTT.

The chain joins TRBV28 to TRBJ2-7; TRBD1 aligns across 8 bases. Germline-derived CDR1 and CDR2 are MDHEN and SYDVKM. The CDR3 runs 15 residues. Trimming cost V 6 bases and J 2 bases; bases outside gene matches: 9. CDR3 in DNA: TGTGCCAGCAGAAAAACCGGGACAGGAGCCTACGAGCAGTACTTC. Its protein is CASRKTGTGAYEQYF.

The chain employs TRBV28 and TRBJ2-1; D tentatively reads TRBD1 or TRBD2 (5 bases each). The CDR3 runs to 14 residues. The germline gives CDR1 MDHEN, CDR2 SYDVKM. V lost 6 bases and J lost 8, with 17 bases in between. This CDR3 reads CASRAGTPWDEQFF. As DNA, the CDR3 is TGTGCCAGCAGGGCCGGGACCCCCTGGGATGAGCAGTTCTTC.

This clone appeared a few times. The rearrangement uses TRBV6-6 and TRBJ2-5; possible D gene TRBD2, 5 bases. The germline V gene has CDR1 MNHNY and CDR2 SVGAGI (reference sequence). Trimming stripped 4 bases from V and 5 bases from J, with 14 bases between. CDR3 length: 14 amino acids. CDR3 protein: CASSFSESGETQYF. CDR3 nucleotide sequence: TGTGCCAGCAGTTTTAGCGAGAGTGGGGAGACCCAGTACTTC.

V usage is TRBV5-1 and J usage is TRBJ2-1; 7 bases line up with TRBD2. This CDR3 spans 15 amino acids. V was clipped by 0 bases and J by 7 bases; unmatched bases: 7. Germline values: CDR1 SGHRS, CDR2 YFSETQ. CDR3 DNA: TGCGCCAGCAGCTTGGGCGGGACTACTTGGAATGAGCAGTTCTTC. Protein product: CASSLGGTTWNEQFF.

This chain links TRBV12-5 with TRBJ1-1; 11 bases align to TRBD1. This CDR3 spans 12 amino acids. Germline V gives CDR1 LGHNT, CDR2 FRNRAP. V shed 6 bases and J 6 bases; nucleotides not matched to a gene: 0. The CDR3 region has the DNA TGTGCTAGTGGGGGACAGGGGGCTGAAGCTTTCTTT. Its translation: CASGGQGAEAFF.

J is TRBJ1-5 and V is TRBV27; D uncertain. The germline V gene encodes CDR1 MNHEY and CDR2 SMNVEV (reference sequence). V lost 4 bases, J lost 7 bases, and 11 bases lay in between. The CDR3 has 13 residues. CDR3 sequence: CASSSSRGQPQHF. In DNA, the CDR3 is TGTGCCAGCAGTTCATCCCGTGGACAGCCCCAGCATTTT.

This clone occurred once. This sequence joins TRBV15 and TRBJ1-1; weak D call: TRBD1 (6 bases). Germline CDR1 LNHNV, CDR2 YYDKDF (reference sequence). V was trimmed by 1 base and J by 4 bases, leaving 10 bases between them. The CDR3 length is 14 residues. This CDR3 reads CATSRGDRTTEAFF. The CDR3 coding sequence is TGTGCCACCAGCAGAGGTGACAGGACCACTGAAGCTTTCTTT.

The chain uses TRBV10-3 and TRBJ2-1; D is possibly TRBD1 or TRBD2 (5 bases each). The germline gives CDR1 ENHRY, CDR2 SYGVKD. The germline V and J ends were trimmed by 4 bases and 7 bases, with 14 bases remaining between them. The CDR3 length is 14 residues. DNA of the CDR3: TGTGCCATCAGTGGAGACAGAGGGTCAAATGAGCAGTTCTTC. As protein: CAISGDRGSNEQFF.

The chain couples TRBV5-6 to TRBJ2-3; tentative D call: TRBD1 (5 bases). The CDR3 spans 13 residues. Trimming pared 7 bases from V and 3 bases from J, leaving 12 bases between. Germline V CDR1 and CDR2: SGHDT, YYEEEE. This CDR3 reads CASLRGPTDTQYF. CDR3 in DNA: TGTGCCAGCTTAAGGGGCCCTACAGATACGCAGTATTTT.

This clone turned up a few times. The CDR3 loop reads CASSETGLAGGTYNEQFF. In DNA, the CDR3 is TGTGCCAGCAGTGAAACCGGACTAGCGGGTGGGACCTACAATGAGCAGTTCTTC. The V call is TRBV6-1, the J call TRBJ2-1; 11 bases are a match to TRBD2. The CDR3 totals 18 residues. Germline-derived CDR1 and CDR2 are MNHNS and SASEGT. The V and J ends lost 2 bases and 2 bases, in that order; junction bases with no gene match: 8.

The gene calls are TRBV7-2 and TRBJ1-4; 10 positions agree with TRBD1. The CDR3 totals 17 residues. CDR1 SGHTA and CDR2 FQGNSA come from the germline V gene. V lost 4 bases, J lost 4 bases, and 9 bases stayed unmatched. CDR3 residues: CASSSAGTGAYNEKLFF. CDR3 nucleotides: TGTGCCAGCAGCTCGGCCGGGACAGGGGCCTATAATGAAAAACTGTTTTTT.

In this sample, this clone turned up once. The chain employs TRBV10-1 and TRBJ2-3; D unclear. Looked up from germline, CDR1 is WNHNN and CDR2 is SYGVQD (reference sequence). Trimming cost V 5 bases and J 1 base, with 10 bases left between them. The CDR3 has 14 residues. The CDR3 coding sequence is TGCGCCAGCAGTAGAACGGCAGGCACAGATACGCAGTATTTT. Protein: CASSRTAGTDTQYF.

The chain is built from TRBV11-2 and TRBJ2-7, with 7 bases that match TRBD2. Germline CDR1 SGHAT, CDR2 FQNNGV. This CDR3 comprises 14 residues. The V gene end was trimmed by 5 bases and the J gene end by 4 bases; junction bases not matched to a gene: 8. CDR3 amino acids: CASSRGTTAYEQYF. The CDR3 DNA reads TGTGCCAGCAGCAGAGGGACTACCGCTTACGAGCAGTACTTC.

The chain recombines TRBV28 with TRBJ2-2; TRBD2 matches 7 bases. The CDR3 totals 15 residues. V gave up 5 bases and J gave up 0 bases; unmatched junction bases: 3. Germline V CDR1 and CDR2: MDHEN, SYDVKM. The CDR3 DNA reads TGTGCCAGCAGTAATAGCGGGCCGAACACCGGGGAGCTGTTTTTT. Translating it yields CASSNSGPNTGELFF.

In the case of this clone: An end of the junction does not agree with germline; a read error may underlie this. This sequence joins TRBV7-2 and TRBJ2-3; no clear D gene. The CDR3 extends over 13 amino acids. Germline lookup yields CDR1 SGHTA and CDR2 FQGNSA. Here the CDR3 reads CASSLGSPDTQYF. The CDR3 DNA is TGTGCCAGCAGTTTAGGGTCACCAGATACGCAGTATTTT.